These 19 T cell receptor beta chains originate from one sample sequenced in a study of blood T cell repertoires in COVID-19. The table came from immunoSEQ multiplex PCR; TCRdb's copy has only in-frame clones and leaves some out. Among more than 350,000 clones listed, roughly 89% were seen once. Material: PBMCs or T cells enriched from blood (not recorded which). The receptors were sampled from a woman in her forties or fifties who had recovered from COVID-19.

The chain employs TRBV20-1 and TRBJ2-5; no definite D call. The CDR3 spans 11 residues. V gave up 6 bases and J gave up 5 bases, with 10 bases separating them. Germline lookup yields CDR1 DFQATT and CDR2 SNEGSKA (reference sequence). As DNA, the CDR3 is TGCAGTGCCACCTCCAGGGAGACCCAGTACTTC. Amino acid sequence: CSATSRETQYF.

The rearrangement joins TRBV5-1 to TRBJ1-4; 8 bases fit TRBD1. CDR1 and CDR2 from the germline V gene are SGHRS and YFSETQ. The CDR3 length is 14 residues. Trimming at V came to 3 bases and at J to 7 bases, leaving 5 bases not matched to a gene. The CDR3 nucleotides read TGCGCCAGCAGCTCGGACAGGGTGGGTGAAAAACTGTTTTTT. It is translated as CASSSDRVGEKLFF.

The rearrangement uses TRBV3-1 (or the pseudogene TRBV3-2) and TRBJ1-3; TRBD1 might be the D (6 bases). CDR1 and CDR2 from the germline V gene are LGHDT and YNNKEL (reference sequence). With 7 bases removed from V and 4 bases from J, the gap between germline ends came to 17 bases. The CDR3 runs 15 residues. The CDR3 is CASNSIRDKGNTIYF. CDR3 nucleotides: TGTGCCAGCAACAGCATCCGGGACAAGGGAAACACCATATATTTT.

This chain connects TRBV19 to TRBJ2-7; the match to TRBD2 covers 8 bases. V dropped 9 bases and J dropped 4; count of bases not matched to a gene: 14. This CDR3 is 15 amino acids long. Germline V gives CDR1 LNHDA, CDR2 SQIVND (reference sequence). The CDR3 loop reads CASRELGSGGYEQYF. CDR3 DNA: TGTGCCAGCAGGGAACTAGGGAGCGGGGGTTACGAGCAGTACTTC.

The V call is TRBV6-1, the J call TRBJ2-1, with D uncertain. The CDR3 contains 15 residues. Trimming removed 1 base at V and 0 bases at J, with 7 bases between. The germline V gene encodes CDR1 MNHNS and CDR2 SASEGT. The CDR3 sequence is CASSEEPSSYNEQFF. CDR3 sequence (DNA): TGTGCCAGCAGTGAAGAACCTAGCTCCTACAATGAGCAGTTCTTC.

V gene TRBV6-5 combines with J gene TRBJ2-1, with 10 bases lining up with TRBD1. Trimming at V came to 5 bases and at J to 7 bases, leaving 8 bases not matched to a gene. The CDR3 is made up of 15 amino acids. Germline V CDR1 and CDR2: MNHEY, SVGAGI. The CDR3 bases are TGTGCCAGCAGTACCAATAGACAGGGGGCTAATGAGCAGTTCTTC. The encoded protein is CASSTNRQGANEQFF.

In this sample, this clone turned up once. The chain has TRBV2 and TRBJ1-5; no reliable D call. Germline CDR1 and CDR2: SNHLY and FYNNEI. Trimming stripped 5 bases from V and 0 bases from J, with 17 bases between. CDR3 length equals 17 residues. CDR3 sequence reads: CASSPEPLYYSNQPQHF. CDR3 DNA sequence: TGTGCCAGCAGTCCCGAGCCGCTCTATTATAGCAATCAGCCCCAGCATTTT.

The genes are TRBV2 and TRBJ2-5, with D possibly matching TRBD2 (7 bases). The length of the CDR3 is 14 residues. Trimming cost V 7 bases and J 5 bases, with 17 bases left between them. Germline assignment: CDR1 SNHLY and CDR2 FYNNEI. In DNA, the CDR3 is TGTGCCAGCAACCTGGCGGGGGCGCGGGAGACCCAGTACTTC. This translates into CASNLAGARETQYF.

The chain has TRBV27 and TRBJ1-5; TRBD1 matches at 8 bases. Germline V CDR1 and CDR2: MNHEY, SMNVEV (reference sequence). This CDR3 is built from 14 residues. V was pared by 5 bases and J by 4 bases, with 4 bases of the junction left unmatched. CDR3 protein: CASSQGARNQPQHF. In DNA, the CDR3 is TGTGCCAGCAGTCAGGGGGCGCGAAATCAGCCCCAGCATTTT.

The chain is built from TRBV6-2 or TRBV6-3 and TRBJ1-1; perhaps TRBD1 as D (6 bases). Germline V gives CDR1 MNHEY, CDR2 SVGEGT. This CDR3 comprises 15 residues. V lost 5 bases and J lost 5, with 18 bases in between. The CDR3: CASSREQGLWTEAFF. The CDR3, as DNA: TGTGCCAGCAGTCGCGAACAGGGTTTATGGACTGAAGCTTTCTTT.

The chain recombines TRBV7-9 with TRBJ2-3; TRBD1 agrees at 9 bases. Germline V gene sequence: CDR1 SEHNR, CDR2 FQNEAQ (reference sequence). The CDR3 is made up of 18 amino acids. Trimming cost V 5 bases and J 0 bases; bases outside gene matches: 12. The CDR3 DNA reads as TGTGCCAGCAGCCTACAGGGGGCAGATTTTCTGAGCACAGATACGCAGTATTTT. Residues: CASSLQGADFLSTDTQYF.

V usage is TRBV6-5 and J usage is TRBJ1-1, with D unresolved. The CDR3 runs to 13 residues. V lost 2 bases and J lost 2, with 6 bases in between. The V gene's germline CDR1 is MNHEY and CDR2 SVGAGI. As DNA, the CDR3 is TGTGCCAGCAGTTACATGAGCAACACTGAAGCTTTCTTT. This encodes CASSYMSNTEAFF.

This sequence joins TRBV6-5 and TRBJ2-7; 7 nucleotides agree with TRBD1. Germline V lookup: CDR1 MNHEY, CDR2 SVGAGI. The trim removed 3 bases at V and 3 bases at J, leaving 5 bases unmatched. CDR3 length equals 14 residues. The CDR3 region is CASSYQTGYYEQYF. In DNA, the CDR3 is TGTGCCAGCAGTTATCAGACAGGGTACTACGAGCAGTACTTC.

The rearrangement uses TRBV2 and TRBJ1-5; TRBD1 aligns across 8 bases. Trimming cost V 0 bases and J 2 bases; bases outside gene matches: 6. From germline, CDR1 is SNHLY and CDR2 FYNNEI. This CDR3 is 17 amino acids long. For the CDR3, the DNA is TGTGCCAGCAGTGAAGCCCATGCGACAGGGGGCAATCAGCCCCAGCATTTT. It translates to CASSEAHATGGNQPQHF.

The genes are TRBV2 and TRBJ2-3, with D uncertain. Per the germline V gene, CDR1 is SNHLY and CDR2 is FYNNEI. The V and J ends lost 2 bases and 5 bases respectively, with 8 bases between them. The CDR3 spans 13 residues. DNA of the CDR3: TGTGCCAGCAGTGAAAACTCACGAGATACGCAGTATTTT. As protein: CASSENSRDTQYF. The full variable domain, its missing parts supplied by reference TRBV2 and TRBJ2-3, is EPEVTQTPSHQVTQMGQEVILRCVPISNHLYFYWYRQILGQKVEFLVSFYNNEISEKSEIFDDQFSVERPDGSNFTLKIRSTKLEDSAMYFCASSENSRDTQYFGPGTRLTVL.

The chain links TRBV19 to TRBJ1-5; perhaps TRBD1 as D (5 bases). The CDR3 is made up of 17 amino acids. V was pared by 5 bases and J by 1 base, with 18 bases between. CDR1 and CDR2 (germline): LNHDA, SQIVND (reference sequence). CDR3 in amino acids: CASSPYFQGRSNQPQHF. The CDR3 DNA sequence: TGTGCCAGTAGTCCCTACTTCCAGGGAAGAAGCAATCAGCCCCAGCATTTT.

This chain uses TRBV24-1 with TRBJ1-4, with TRBD1 identical over 8 bases. The CDR3 length is 21 residues. Germline trimming cut 2 bases from V and 0 bases from J; bases unmatched to any gene: 16. Per germline, CDR1 KGHDR and CDR2 SFDVKD. CDR3 protein: CATSDSTTTDRDSATNEKLFF. The CDR3 DNA is TGTGCCACCAGTGATTCGACAACGACGGACAGGGACAGTGCAACTAATGAAAAACTGTTTTTT.

The chain combines TRBV4-3 with TRBJ2-1; D unclear. The germline V gene encodes CDR1 LGHNA and CDR2 YSLEER. The V gene lost 1 base and the J gene lost 5 bases, with 9 bases spanning the gap. CDR3 length: 14 amino acids. CDR3 coding DNA: TGCGCCAGCAGCCAAGGTTTCCGGGACAATGAGCAGTTCTTC. This sequence encodes CASSQGFRDNEQFF.

This sequence joins TRBV2 and TRBJ1-5; tentative D call: TRBD1 (6 bases). The V and J ends lost 0 bases and 0 bases respectively, with 12 bases between them. Germline V gene lookup returns CDR1 SNHLY and CDR2 FYNNEI. The CDR3 runs 17 residues. Here the CDR3 reads CASSEAGDIYSNQPQHF. The CDR3 nucleotides read TGTGCCAGCAGTGAAGCCGGGGACATTTATAGCAATCAGCCCCAGCATTTT.